This is a list of T cell receptor beta chains from one sample in a study of breast tumors, draining lymph nodes, adjacent tissues. TCRdb called the multiplex PCR reads again in MiXCR, with one record for every CDR3 protein. The sample includes about 60,000 distinct CDR3 sequences, approximately 54% of them seen just once. The sample comprised breast tumor tissue. The receptors here all came from a female donor with breast cancer. Some clones in this sample may be carry-over from other donors' samples. CDR3s leave out the opening cysteine and the closing phenylalanine or tryptophan.

>TRBV14|TRBJ2-3
ASSQDLRLAGVAPTDTQY
>TRBV19|TRBJ2-2
ASSTRGNTGELF
>TRBV20-1|TRBJ2-5
RGEGRGGPETQY
>TRBV5-1|TRBJ1-6
ASSLTPGTGNSPLH
>TRBV5-1|TRBJ1-1
ASSLSSGDTEAF
>TRBV2|TRBJ1-2
ASSAQGGVVYGYT
>TRBV2|TRBJ1-4
ASSEGNRGEKLF
>TRBV20-1|TRBJ2-2
SARETSGRSGTGELF
>TRBV20-1|TRBJ1-1
SARGGLEDTEAF
>TRBV6-2/TRBV6-3|TRBJ2-3
ASSRLSGVRTDTQY
>TRBV7-6|TRBJ2-1
VSRGTGNYNEQF
>TRBV24-1|TRBJ2-7
ATSDSRVGTYEQY
>TRBV7-3|TRBJ2-2
ASSVSGKAGELF
>TRBV4-1|TRBJ2-2
ASSLQRRGDGELF
>TRBV30|TRBJ2-3
AWSLGSGPRTDTQY
>TRBV5-1|TRBJ2-1
ASSGGGGGQF
>TRBV5-4|TRBJ2-7
ASSLLRDRIRVIYERY
>TRBV2|TRBJ2-3
ASSEALHRGGTDTQY
>TRBV7-3|TRBJ2-5
ASSVGLNLVTETQY
>TRBV20-1|TRBJ2-7
SARDILGGEQY
>TRBV6-5|TRBJ2-3
ASSHETGGSDTQY
>TRBV20-1|TRBJ2-7
SARTGFSYEQY